This T cell receptor beta chain was sequenced in a study of vaccination effects on CD4 cells after COVID-19. Study observations and caveats: Small numbers of convalescent patients limited the study. It also lacked early post-infection timepoints.

After expansion with viral peptide pools in the ViraFEST assay, antigen-specific CD4+ T cells were sequenced. Following an approximately eleven-day culture, CD4+ T cells were purified. Participants were vaccinated with two doses of either the BNT162b2 or mRNA-1273 vaccine. Roughly 2.1 million PBMC were seeded per well and grown in the presence of 10 IU/ml IL-2 and about 10 ug/ml peptides. CDR3 size: 12 residues. Trimming stripped 2 bases from V and 7 bases from J, with 8 bases between. A note on this clone: The antigen remains undetermined.

The assay was immunoSEQ multiplex PCR, and TCRdb's table has in-frame clones only and misses some. The sample comprises 70,000 to 85,000 clones, 70% to 90% of which are singletons, and 1.2% rests with the top ten. The material was CD4+ T cells from PBMCs cultured with HCoV-229E spike peptides, obtained after COVID-19 vaccination. This TCR was recovered from a human donor who received a COVID-19 vaccine. The chain employs TRBV12-3 or TRBV12-4 and TRBJ1-1; D is unclear. Here the CDR3 DNA reads TGTGCCAGCAGTTTAAGGGCTGTTGAAGCTTTCTTT. It is translated as CASSLRAVEAFF.